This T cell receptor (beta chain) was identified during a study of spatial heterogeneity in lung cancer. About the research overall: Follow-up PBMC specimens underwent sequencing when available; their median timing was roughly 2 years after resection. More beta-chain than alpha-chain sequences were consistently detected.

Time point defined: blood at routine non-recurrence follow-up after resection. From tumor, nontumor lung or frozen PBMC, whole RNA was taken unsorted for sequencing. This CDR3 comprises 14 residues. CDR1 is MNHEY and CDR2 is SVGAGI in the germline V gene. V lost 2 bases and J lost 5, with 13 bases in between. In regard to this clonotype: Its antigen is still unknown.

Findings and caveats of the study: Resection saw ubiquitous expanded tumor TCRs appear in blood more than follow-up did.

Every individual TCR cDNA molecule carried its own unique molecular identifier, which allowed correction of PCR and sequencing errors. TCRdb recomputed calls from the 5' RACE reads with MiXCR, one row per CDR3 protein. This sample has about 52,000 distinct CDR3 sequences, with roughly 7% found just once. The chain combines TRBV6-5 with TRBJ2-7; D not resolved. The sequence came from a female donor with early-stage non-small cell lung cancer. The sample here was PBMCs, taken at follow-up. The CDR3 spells CASSYPARPHEQYF. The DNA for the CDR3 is TGTGCCAGCAGTTACCCCGCCAGGCCCCACGAGCAGTACTTC.